This T cell receptor beta chain was retrieved from a study of T cell repertoires in ileal Crohn's disease. General study results and limits: Compared with non-smokers, active smokers at surgery showed more clonal expansions.

This CDR3 contains 15 residues. The ends were cut back, 5 bases at V and 8 bases at J, with 19 bases in the middle. The germline V gene has CDR1 SGHTA and CDR2 FQGTGA. Regarding this clone: Its antigen is currently unknown.

Each sample's TCRB immunosequencing used around 510 nanograms of biopsy DNA. TCRdb's copy holds only in-frame clones and misses some; the assay was immunoSEQ multiplex PCR. The repertoire holds some 2,000 clones, roughly nine tenths seen once, with less than 8% in the top ten. The sequenced material came from ileal tissue. The J gene is TRBJ2-1, the V gene TRBV7-3; D perhaps matches TRBD2 (7 bases). This sequence was found in an adult with Crohn's disease. The CDR3 nucleotides read TGTGCCAGCAGCCCCTGGGGGGGGCGAAGGGATGAGCAGTTCTTC. Amino acids: CASSPWGGRRDEQFF.